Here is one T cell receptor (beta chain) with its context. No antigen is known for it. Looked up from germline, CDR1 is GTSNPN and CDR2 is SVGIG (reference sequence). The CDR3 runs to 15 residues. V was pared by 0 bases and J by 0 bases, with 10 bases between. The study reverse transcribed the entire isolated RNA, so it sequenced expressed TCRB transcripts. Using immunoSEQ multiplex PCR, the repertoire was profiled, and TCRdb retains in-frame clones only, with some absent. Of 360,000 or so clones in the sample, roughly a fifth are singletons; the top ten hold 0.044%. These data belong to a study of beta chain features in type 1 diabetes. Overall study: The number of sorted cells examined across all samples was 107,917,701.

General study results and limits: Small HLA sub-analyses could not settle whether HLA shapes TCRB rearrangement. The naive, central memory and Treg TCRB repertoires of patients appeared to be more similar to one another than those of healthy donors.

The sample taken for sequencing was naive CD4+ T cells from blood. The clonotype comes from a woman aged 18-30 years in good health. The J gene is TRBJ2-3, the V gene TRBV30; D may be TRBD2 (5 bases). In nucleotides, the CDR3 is TGTGCCTGGAGTGTTCGCAGGACTAGCACAGATACGCAGTATTTT. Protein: CAWSVRRTSTDTQYF.